These 8 T cell receptor beta chains were sequenced from one sample in a study of T cells in Graves' hyperthyroidism and ophthalmopathy. TCR beta CDR3 regions were amplified from RNA. The primer set for the first-round RT-PCR of the TCR CDR3 was HTBI. One entry per CDR3 protein, called by TCRdb with MiXCR from the multiplex PCR reads. The sample lists some 460,000 distinct CDR3 sequences, approximately 14% occurring once. Specimen: blood. These receptors all stem from a woman aged 18-30 years with Graves' hyperthyroidism.

This clonotype was found many times. CDR3 in amino acids: CASSLIPGQDSPLHF. CDR3 sequence (DNA): TGTGCCAGCAGCTTAATCCCGGGTCAAGATTCACCCCTCCACTTT. This chain connects TRBV7-3 to TRBJ1-6, with D unresolved. CDR1 and CDR2 (germline): SGHTA, FQGTGA. The V gene lost 1 base and the J gene lost 8 bases, with 12 bases spanning the gap. This CDR3 comprises 15 residues.

This chain joins TRBV6-1 and TRBJ2-5; 8 bases align to TRBD2. V shed 3 bases and J 2 bases; nucleotides not matched to a gene: 5. The CDR3 covers 15 residues. Germline CDR1 is MNHNS and CDR2 is SASEGT. The CDR3 region has the DNA TGTGCCAGCAGTGAGGTAGCGGGGAATCAAGAGACCCAGTACTTC. The encoded protein is CASSEVAGNQETQYF.

The V and J genes are TRBV11-2 and TRBJ2-7, with 8 bases lining up with TRBD2. This CDR3 is 15 amino acids long. Per the germline V gene, CDR1 is SGHAT and CDR2 is FQNNGV. The ends lost 1 base at V and 3 bases at J; junction bases unmatched: 5. CDR3 coding DNA: TGTGCCAGCAGCTTAGCCACCGCGGGGGGCTACGAGCAGTACTTC. The encoded protein is CASSLATAGGYEQYF. The whole variable domain, remainder taken from reference TRBV11-2 and TRBJ2-7, is EAGVAQSPRYKIIEKRQSVAFWCNPISGHATLYWYQQILGQGPKLLIQFQNNGVVDDSQLPKDRFSAERLKGVDSTLKIQPAKLEDSAVYLCASSLATAGGYEQYFGPGTRLTVT.

This clonotype was seen repeatedly, ten times or more. The chain has TRBV10-3 and TRBJ1-1; 9 nucleotides align to TRBD1. V lost 6 bases to trimming and J lost 1 base; unmatched junction nucleotides: 9. The CDR3 length is 16 residues. Germline V CDR1 and CDR2: ENHRY, SYGVKD. CDR3 coding DNA: TGTGCCATCAGGAGGACAGGGGAAGGTAAGAACACTGAAGCTTTCTTT. As protein: CAIRRTGEGKNTEAFF.

This clonotype was counted a few times. The CDR3 is CASSHTPDSGSNYEQYF. For the CDR3, the DNA is TGTGCCAGCAGTCACACCCCTGACAGCGGGAGTAACTACGAGCAGTACTTC. The chain carries TRBV6-1 and TRBJ2-7, with 8 bases matching TRBD2. The CDR3 contains 17 residues. The J segment lost 3 bases and the V segment lost 5 bases, leaving 15 bases of the junction unmatched. Germline loops: CDR1 MNHNS, CDR2 SASEGT.

This clonotype was detected ten times or more. The CDR3 DNA is TGTGCCAGCAGGGGGGACAAGAATTCAAAGCAGTACTTC. It translates to CASRGDKNSKQYF. The rearrangement uses TRBV28 and TRBJ2-7; TRBD1 is a possible D gene (6 bases). V gave up 6 bases and J gave up 8 bases, with 17 bases separating them. The CDR3 covers 13 residues. Germline-derived CDR1 and CDR2 are MDHEN and SYDVKM.

At least ten counts were recorded for this clonotype. J is TRBJ2-7 and V is TRBV27; 7 bases are a match to TRBD2. CDR3 length equals 13 residues. Trimming cost V 0 bases and J 6 bases; bases outside gene matches: 2. Germline CDR1 and CDR2: MNHEY and SMNVEV (reference sequence). The DNA for the CDR3 is TGTGCCAGCAGTTTATCGTGGGGGGGCGAGCAGTACTTC. This translates into CASSLSWGGEQYF.

This clonotype occurred many times. The rearrangement uses TRBV5-6 and TRBJ2-5; 10 nucleotides match TRBD2. V was clipped by 0 bases and J by 2 bases; unmatched bases: 4. Germline V gives CDR1 SGHDT, CDR2 YYEEEE. This CDR3 contains 16 residues. The CDR3 is CASSLGLAGIQETQYF. CDR3 bases: TGTGCCAGCAGCTTGGGACTAGCGGGTATACAAGAGACCCAGTACTTC. Full variable domain (remainder filled in from reference TRBV5-6 and TRBJ2-5): DAGVTQSPTHLIKTRGQQVTLRCSPKSGHDTVSWYQQALGQGPQFIFQYYEEEERQRGNFPDRFSGHQFPNYSSELNVNALLLGDSALYLCASSLGLAGIQETQYFGPGTRLLVL.